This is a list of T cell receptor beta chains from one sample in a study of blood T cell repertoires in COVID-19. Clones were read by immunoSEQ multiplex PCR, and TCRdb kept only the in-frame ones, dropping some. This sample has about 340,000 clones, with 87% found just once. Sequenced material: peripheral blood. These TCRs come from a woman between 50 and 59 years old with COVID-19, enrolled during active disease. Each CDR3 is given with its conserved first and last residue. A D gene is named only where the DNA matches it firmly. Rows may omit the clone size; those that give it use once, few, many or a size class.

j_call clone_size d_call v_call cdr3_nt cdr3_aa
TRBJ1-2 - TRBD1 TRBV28 TGTGCCAGCAGTCCAGGGGGCTACTATGGCTACACCTTC CASSPGGYYGYTF
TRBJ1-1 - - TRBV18 TGTGCCAGCTCACCTCTACAGAGCCTGAACACTGAAGCTTTCTTT CASSPLQSLNTEAFF
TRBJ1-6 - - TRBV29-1 TGCAGCGTGCGTGGGGGAGGCACTAATTCACCCCTCCACTTT CSVRGGGTNSPLHF
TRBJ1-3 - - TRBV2 TGTGCCAGCAGGGGGGGGGCGCGAGGAAACACCATATATTTT CASRGGARGNTIYF
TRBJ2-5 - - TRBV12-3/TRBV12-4 TGTGCCAGCAGTTTCTATAGAGAGACCCAGTACTTC CASSFYRETQYF
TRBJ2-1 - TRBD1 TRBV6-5 TGTGCCAGCACAGGGGGTACCTACAATGAGCAGTTCTTC CASTGGTYNEQFF
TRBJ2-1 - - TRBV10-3 TGTGCCATCGGATGGAGCTCCTACAATGAGCAGTTCTTC CAIGWSSYNEQFF
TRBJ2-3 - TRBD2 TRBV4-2 TGTGCCAGCAGTAGAGTGGGGACTAGCGGGAGATCTACAGATACGCAGTATTTT CASSRVGTSGRSTDTQYF
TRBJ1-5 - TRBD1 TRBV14 TGTGCCAGCAGCCTCACCACGGACAGGGGGGATGATCAGCCCCAGCATTTT CASSLTTDRGDDQPQHF
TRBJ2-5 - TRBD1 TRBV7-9 TGTGCCAGCAGCGAACAGGGGGGCTATCAAGAGACCCAGTACTTC CASSEQGGYQETQYF
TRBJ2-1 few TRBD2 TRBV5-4 TGTGCCAGCAGCTTATCGGCCAGCGGGAGTTATGAGCAGTTCTTC CASSLSASGSYEQFF
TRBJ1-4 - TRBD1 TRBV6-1 TGTGCCAGCAGTACCCCAGGGGGCGGAAATGAAAAACTGTTTTTT CASSTPGGGNEKLFF
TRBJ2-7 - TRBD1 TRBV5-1 TGCGCCAGCAGCTCCCGACAGGGCTATACTCCGGGGGAGCAGTACTTC CASSSRQGYTPGEQYF
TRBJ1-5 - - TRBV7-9 TGTGCCAGCAGCAATGCGGACAGTCAGCCCCAGCATTTT CASSNADSQPQHF
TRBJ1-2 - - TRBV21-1 TGTGCCAGCAGCTTCCTTGAACGCAGGGGACCCTATGGCTACACCTTC CASSFLERRGPYGYTF
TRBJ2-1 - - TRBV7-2 TGTGCCAGCAGCTTCAACCAGGGGTATGAGCAGTTCTTC CASSFNQGYEQFF
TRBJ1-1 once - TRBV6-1 TGTGCCAGCAGTGAGTTACAGGGTAGGACAGCTGAAGCTTTCTTT CASSELQGRTAEAFF